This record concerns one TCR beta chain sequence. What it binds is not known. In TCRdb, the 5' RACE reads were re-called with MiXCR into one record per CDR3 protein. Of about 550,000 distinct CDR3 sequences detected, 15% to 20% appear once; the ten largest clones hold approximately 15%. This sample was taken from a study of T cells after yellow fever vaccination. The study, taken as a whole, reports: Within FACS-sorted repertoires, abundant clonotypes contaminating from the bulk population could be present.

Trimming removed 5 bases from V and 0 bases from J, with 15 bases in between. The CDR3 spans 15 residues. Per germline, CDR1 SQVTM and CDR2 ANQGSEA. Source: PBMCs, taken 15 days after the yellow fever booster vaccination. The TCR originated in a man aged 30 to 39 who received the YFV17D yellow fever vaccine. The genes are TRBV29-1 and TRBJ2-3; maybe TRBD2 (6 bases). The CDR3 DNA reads TGCAGCGTTTGGGGGGAGACCCCTAGCACAGATACGCAGTATTTT. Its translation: CSVWGETPSTDTQYF.